The rows below give T cell receptor beta chains drawn from one sample of a study of T cells expressing NK-cell markers. For each CDR3 protein, TCRdb gives one entry from its re-call of the 5' RACE reads, without DNA. Its table records 660 or so distinct CDR3 sequences. Specimen: blood T cells: a sorted CD56 or NKG2C T cell subset, CD4+ or CD8+ T cells, or bulk PBMC T cells (not recorded which). Source of these receptors: a woman aged 45-65 years in good health. CDR3s include the opening cysteine and the closing phenylalanine or tryptophan. Expanded clones get a size class; other rows say once, few or many, or leave the size out.

v_gene	abundance	j_gene	len	CDR3aa
TRBV6-5	medium-sized	TRBJ2-1	15	CASAPGQGDYNEQFF
TRBV7-6	medium-sized	TRBJ1-4	16	CASSVGGRATNEKLFF
TRBV5-1	-	TRBJ2-1	16	CASSLRAALGYNEQFF
TRBV4-1	medium-sized	TRBJ2-5	14	CASSQDRDGETQYF
TRBV5-1	medium-sized	TRBJ2-1	14	CASTEGPGFAEQFF
TRBV6-2/TRBV6-3	medium-sized	TRBJ2-1	18	CASTRWTSGRADHNEQFF
TRBV20-1	medium-sized	TRBJ1-1	13	CSASSGRNTEAFF
TRBV20-1	large	TRBJ2-2	15	CSARDVGRDAGELFF
TRBV19	-	TRBJ1-5	14	CASSTQGEHQPQHF
TRBV30	medium-sized	TRBJ2-2	15	CAWSYTERETGELFF
TRBV12-3/TRBV12-4	medium-sized	TRBJ1-1	15	CASSFLKAAGLRAFF
TRBV15	medium-sized	TRBJ2-1	16	CATSRDQGTGDDEQFF
TRBV12-3/TRBV12-4	medium-sized	TRBJ1-5	13	CASSRKNNQPQHF
TRBV7-8	medium-sized	TRBJ2-5	14	CASSLGQVWETQYF
TRBV5-1	medium-sized	TRBJ2-7	18	CASSLVSLASGSSNEQYF
TRBV20-1	medium-sized	TRBJ2-2	15	CSARSSGSDSGELFF
TRBV20-1	medium-sized	TRBJ2-5	14	CSARNAGGQETQYF
TRBV19	medium-sized	TRBJ2-2	16	CASSIVGAGNTGELFF
TRBV7-6	medium-sized	TRBJ2-5	16	CASSLSTSGSGETQYF
TRBV5-4	medium-sized	TRBJ1-1	12	CASSLDGDEAFF
TRBV20-1	-	TRBJ2-5	15	CSARDLSGGKETQYF
TRBV6-4	-	TRBJ2-2	14	CASSDSSGSRELFF
TRBV10-2	hyperexpanded	TRBJ2-1	18	CASLTSGRPPETTDEQFF
TRBV12-3/TRBV12-4	medium-sized	TRBJ2-1	14	CASSRLAANNEQFF
TRBV12-3/TRBV12-4	medium-sized	TRBJ2-3	14	CASSPGPQRDTQYF
TRBV2	medium-sized	TRBJ2-5	15	CASSAGQKYQETQYF
TRBV20-1	hyperexpanded	TRBJ2-3	13	CSASPGAPDTQYF
TRBV3-1	large	TRBJ1-4	16	CASSQDGPGTNEKLFF
TRBV7-2	medium-sized	TRBJ1-2	17	CASSPSFFREMLDGYTF
TRBV19	medium-sized	TRBJ2-5	13	CASSIKWGETQYF
TRBV20-1	-	TRBJ2-1	14	CSASVLRSYNEQFF
TRBV15	medium-sized	TRBJ2-5	16	CATSRDKEGPGETQYF
TRBV28	medium-sized	TRBJ2-1	15	CASSQWDRGGDEQFF
TRBV5-1	medium-sized	TRBJ2-7	18	CASSLNPGLAGATHEQYF
TRBV19	medium-sized	TRBJ2-1	13	CASSISRYNEQFF
TRBV20-1	medium-sized	TRBJ2-3	14	CSAGGLAGADTQYF
TRBV6-4	-	TRBJ2-1	15	CASSDGTGAYNEQFF
TRBV25-1	medium-sized	TRBJ2-2	14	CASSEQGDAGELFF
TRBV5-6	medium-sized	TRBJ2-5	12	CASSSYGETQYF
TRBV3-1	medium-sized	TRBJ2-7	14	CASSHPANPYEQYF
TRBV15	medium-sized	TRBJ1-4	15	CATSRVKGTDEKLFF
TRBV5-1	large	TRBJ2-1	15	CASSPSSYSYNEQFF
TRBV7-2	-	TRBJ1-1	15	CASSLAGQPNTEAFF
TRBV20-1	large	TRBJ2-1	16	CSARDLLAGETNEQFF
TRBV20-1	medium-sized	TRBJ2-1	14	CSAPTSGRYNEQFF
TRBV7-9	medium-sized	TRBJ2-1	12	CASSSRTGNQFF
TRBV6-4	medium-sized	TRBJ2-1	15	CASSEAGETYNEQFF
TRBV6-4	medium-sized	TRBJ2-3	13	CASGTSGTDTQYF
TRBV20-1	medium-sized	TRBJ2-7	14	CSAREGQGFYEQYF
TRBV20-1	large	TRBJ2-1	14	CSASSGGALNEQFF
TRBV20-1	medium-sized	TRBJ2-3	16	CSARDEISGHTDTQYF